The next 22 T cell receptor beta chains were all read from a single sample in a study of T cells after yellow fever vaccination. MiXCR, run by TCRdb on the 5' RACE reads, gives a single entry per CDR3 protein. Of 500,000 to 650,000 distinct CDR3 sequences in the sample, 9% to 15% were seen once. The material was PBMCs, obtained on the day of the yellow fever booster vaccination. The origin of the receptors is a man younger than 40 who received the YFV17D yellow fever vaccine.

This clonotype was counted ten times or more. The rearrangement joins TRBV2 to TRBJ2-4, with D perhaps assigned TRBD1 or TRBD2 (6 bases each). Germline V gives CDR1 SNHLY, CDR2 FYNNEI. This CDR3 region has 13 residues. V was trimmed by 6 bases and J by 6 bases, leaving 12 bases between them. CDR3 nucleotide sequence: TGTGCCAGCAGGGCGGAGGGGGGAAACATTCAGTACTTC. This encodes CASRAEGGNIQYF.

The V call is TRBV20-1, the J call TRBJ1-2, with 7 bases lining up with TRBD1. The CDR3 spans 12 residues. In germline, CDR1 is DFQATT, CDR2 SNEGSKA (reference sequence). The V gene end was trimmed by 7 bases and the J gene end by 5 bases; junction bases not matched to a gene: 7. The CDR3 protein is CSGTGTEYGYTF. In DNA form, the CDR3 reads TGCAGTGGTACCGGGACAGAGTATGGCTACACCTTC.

The rearrangement links TRBV27 to TRBJ2-1; 10 bases agree with TRBD2. The V segment lost 2 bases and the J segment 9 bases; nucleotides outside the gene matches: 7. The CDR3 has 15 residues. From germline, CDR1 is MNHEY and CDR2 SMNVEV (reference sequence). The DNA of the CDR3 is TGTGCCAGCAGTTTACTAGCGGGAGCGAGACGTGAGCAGTTCTTC. Translating it yields CASSLLAGARREQFF.

The chain couples TRBV5-1 to TRBJ1-2; D is unclear. V lost 0 bases, J lost 6 bases, and 12 bases lay in between. This CDR3 has 14 amino acids. Per germline, CDR1 SGHRS and CDR2 YFSETQ. For the CDR3, the DNA is TGCGCCAGCAGCTTGGGATTACACGAAGATGGCTACACCTTC. Its translation is CASSLGLHEDGYTF.

This clonotype has a count of ten or more. The chain links TRBV23-1 to TRBJ2-2; D ambiguous. TRBV23-1 is an ORF, with its function uncertain. V was shortened by 4 bases and J by 2 bases, with 8 bases between the two germline ends. The CDR3 runs 14 residues. The CDR3 reads CASSRFSNTGELFF. CDR3 sequence (DNA): TGCGCCAGCAGTCGTTTCTCTAACACCGGGGAGCTGTTTTTT.

This clonotype was detected a few times. The rearrangement uses TRBV20-1 and TRBJ2-7; D possibly uses TRBD1 or TRBD2 (6 bases each). V dropped 5 bases and J dropped 0 bases, with 26 bases sitting between them. The germline CDR1 and CDR2 sequences are DFQATT and SNEGSKA (reference sequence). The CDR3 runs 18 residues. CDR3 loop: CSARPRGVTKRSSYEQYF. Here the CDR3 DNA reads TGCAGTGCTCGCCCAAGGGGGGTTACGAAGAGGAGCTCCTACGAGCAGTACTTC.

This sequence joins TRBV29-1 and TRBJ2-7, with 13 bases identical to TRBD2. Germline-derived CDR1 and CDR2 are SQVTM and ANQGSEA. This CDR3 comprises 13 residues. Trimming removed 7 bases from V and 6 bases from J; junction bases left unmatched: 6. The CDR3 DNA reads as TGCAGCGCAGGACTAGCGGGAGCAAGCGAGCAGTACTTC. It translates to CSAGLAGASEQYF.

The rearrangement joins TRBV7-8 to TRBJ2-5; TRBD1 or TRBD2 may be the D gene (5 bases each). CDR1 is SGHVS and CDR2 is FQNEAQ in the germline V gene. V dropped 8 bases and J dropped 4 bases, with 17 bases sitting between them. The CDR3 length is 14 residues. The CDR3 is CASLLVGAGETQYF. The DNA for the CDR3 is TGTGCCAGCCTCCTCGTAGGGGCGGGAGAGACCCAGTACTTC.

The rearrangement uses TRBV3-1 and TRBJ2-1; D may be TRBD2 (5 bases). V was trimmed by 1 base and J by 2 bases, leaving 9 bases between them. CDR3 length: 15 amino acids. In germline, CDR1 is LGHDT, CDR2 YNNKEL (reference sequence). The CDR3 nucleotides are TGTGCCAGCAGCCAAGCGGGGTACACCTACAATGAGCAGTTCTTC. Protein: CASSQAGYTYNEQFF.

This clonotype was seen a handful of times. This chain uses TRBV23-1 with TRBJ2-5; 11 nucleotides match TRBD1. TRBV23-1 is an open reading frame whose function is uncertain. CDR3 length equals 14 residues. With 5 bases clipped from V and 7 bases from J, the junction kept 6 bases outside the gene matches. In DNA, the CDR3 is TGCGCCAGCAGTAAGGGACAGGGGGACGGGACCCAGTACTTC. Its protein product is CASSKGQGDGTQYF.

The rearrangement joins TRBV7-2 to TRBJ2-7, with 9 bases aligning to TRBD2. V shed 1 base, J shed 6 bases, and the junction held 7 bases outside the gene matches. The length of the CDR3 is 15 residues. Germline values: CDR1 SGHTA, CDR2 FQGNSA. The CDR3 DNA follows: TGTGCCAGCAGCTTAGTAGCGGGAGAAGTGGTCGAGCAGTACTTC. Translation: CASSLVAGEVVEQYF.

This clonotype came up a few times. The chain links TRBV30 to TRBJ2-7; D gene uncertain. The CDR3 is 15 residues long. V was shortened by 4 bases and J by 4 bases, with 20 bases between the two germline ends. Germline-derived CDR1 and CDR2 are GTSNPN and SVGIG (reference sequence). CDR3 amino acids: CAWNPRRPTPYEQYF. The CDR3 DNA reads as TGTGCCTGGAACCCACGCCGGCCCACTCCGTACGAGCAGTACTTC.

CDR3 protein: CASRATGASTGELFF. In DNA, the CDR3 is TGTGCCAGCAGAGCGACAGGGGCAAGCACCGGGGAGCTGTTTTTT. The chain uses TRBV7-2 and TRBJ2-2; 8 bases line up with TRBD1. Trimming took 6 bases from V and 4 from J; bases not matched to a gene: 7. Germline lookup yields CDR1 SGHTA and CDR2 FQGNSA. The CDR3 is 15 amino acids.

This clonotype was recorded once. The rearrangement links TRBV18 to TRBJ2-2; no clear D gene. Trimming stripped 1 base from V and 1 base from J, with 10 bases between. The CDR3 sequence is 16 residues long. From germline, CDR1 is KGHSH and CDR2 LQKENI. CDR3: CASSPRGSGNTGELFF. Written as DNA, the CDR3 is TGTGCCAGCTCACCACGAGGTTCAGGGAACACCGGGGAGCTGTTTTTT.

This clonotype was counted a single time. The chain couples TRBV20-1 to TRBJ2-2; TRBD2 aligns across 7 bases. This CDR3 is built from 15 residues. Germline V lookup: CDR1 DFQATT, CDR2 SNEGSKA (reference sequence). The V and J ends lost 5 bases and 1 base, in that order; junction bases with no gene match: 7. The DNA of the CDR3 is TGCAGTGCTGGGGGGGGAGGAGGGAACACCGGGGAGCTGTTTTTT. Translating it yields CSAGGGGGNTGELFF.

The J gene is TRBJ2-7, the V gene TRBV20-1; D may be TRBD1 (6 bases). Germline V gives CDR1 DFQATT, CDR2 SNEGSKA (reference sequence). V lost 5 bases and J lost 2, with 16 bases in between. The CDR3 has 14 residues. DNA of the CDR3: TGCAGTGCTCGGGCACGGACAGCTCCCTACGAGCAGTACTTC. This translates into CSARARTAPYEQYF.

The rearrangement links TRBV19 to TRBJ2-1; TRBD2 might be the D (5 bases). This CDR3 contains 16 residues. The germline CDR1 and CDR2 sequences are LNHDA and SQIVND (reference sequence). V dropped 5 bases and J dropped 8 bases, with 22 bases sitting between them. The CDR3 loop reads CASSRGSLLGSDEQFF. Here the CDR3 DNA reads TGTGCCAGTAGTCGCGGGTCTCTACTAGGGTCCGATGAGCAGTTCTTC.

This clonotype was counted a few times. The chain joins TRBV28 to TRBJ2-3; possible D gene TRBD2, 5 bases. Germline loops: CDR1 MDHEN, CDR2 SYDVKM. This CDR3 comprises 16 residues. Trimming took 7 bases from V and 0 from J, leaving 17 bases between them. The chain's CDR3 is CASNPVGSFSTDTQYF. The CDR3 bases are TGTGCCAGCAATCCAGTAGGGAGCTTTAGCACAGATACGCAGTATTTT.

The chain couples TRBV25-1 to TRBJ2-7, with 7 bases aligning to TRBD2. The V and J ends lost 3 bases and 3 bases, in that order; junction bases with no gene match: 2. This CDR3 has 13 residues. Germline CDR1 MGHDK, CDR2 SYGVNS. The CDR3 nucleotides read TGTGCCAGCAGTGACTCTAGCGGCTACGAGCAGTACTTC. It encodes CASSDSSGYEQYF.

This chain links TRBV20-1 with TRBJ2-1, with 9 bases identical to TRBD2. Germline V lookup: CDR1 DFQATT, CDR2 SNEGSKA (reference sequence). The CDR3 loop spans 16 amino acids. With V trimmed by 0 bases and J by 7 bases, 10 bases remained unmatched. The CDR3 loop is CSARDRLAGGENEQFF. Here the CDR3 DNA reads TGCAGTGCTAGAGATCGTCTCGCGGGAGGGGAGAATGAGCAGTTCTTC.

J is TRBJ2-2 and V is TRBV10-1; D is unclear. V lost 2 bases to trimming and J lost 2 bases, with 6 bases between them. The CDR3 extends over 14 amino acids. Germline lookup yields CDR1 WNHNN and CDR2 SYGVQD (reference sequence). CDR3: CASSEGLNTGELFF. The CDR3 DNA reads as TGCGCCAGCAGTGAGGGCCTCAACACCGGGGAGCTGTTTTTT.

This clonotype was counted between two and nine times. This chain joins TRBV7-9 and TRBJ1-2; tentative D call: TRBD1 (5 bases). CDR1 is SEHNR and CDR2 is FQNEAQ in the germline V gene (reference sequence). The CDR3 is 14 residues long. The V end lost 5 bases, the J end lost 2 bases, and 12 bases lay between the germline ends. CDR3 bases: TGTGCCAGCAGCACTGCGGGGCAAAACTATGGCTACACCTTC. Its protein product is CASSTAGQNYGYTF.